The next 10 T cell receptor beta chains were all read from a single sample in a study of blood T cell repertoires in COVID-19. Repertoires were generated with immunoSEQ multiplex PCR, while TCRdb's copy carries only in-frame clones and drops some. The sample holds over 100,000 clones, 81% seen once. The sequenced sample was peripheral blood. Receptor source: a woman in her fifties or sixties with active or convalescent COVID-19.

V is TRBV2 and J is TRBJ1-1; D call uncertain. Per the germline V gene, CDR1 is SNHLY and CDR2 is FYNNEI. CDR3 length: 13 amino acids. Deletions cut 2 bases from V and 6 bases from J, with 10 bases between. CDR3 in amino acids: CASSEWLGAEAFF. The DNA for the CDR3 is TGTGCCAGCAGTGAATGGCTAGGCGCTGAAGCTTTCTTT.

The gene calls are TRBV9 and TRBJ2-1, with D possibly being TRBD1 (6 bases). This CDR3 comprises 15 residues. Germline CDR1 SGDLS, CDR2 YYNGEE. V lost 4 bases to trimming and J lost 5 bases, with 16 bases between them. The CDR3 bases are TGTGCCAGCAGCCCCCGACCGGACAGTGACAATGAGCAGTTCTTC. This translates into CASSPRPDSDNEQFF. Combining the CDR3 with reference TRBV9 and TRBJ2-1 gives the whole variable domain DSGVTQTPKHLITATGQRVTLRCSPRSGDLSVYWYQQSLDQGLQFLIQYYNGEERAKGNILERFSAQQFPDLHSELNLSSLELGDSALYFCASSPRPDSDNEQFFGPGTRLTVL.

The chain recombines TRBV10-3 with TRBJ2-2; perhaps TRBD2 as D (5 bases). Germline V gene data show CDR1 as ENHRY and CDR2 as SYGVKD. The CDR3 has 15 amino acids. V shed 6 bases and J shed 3 bases, with 14 bases lying between them. The CDR3 nucleotides are TGTGCCATCAGCGAGGACGGAGCGGACACCGGGGAGCTGTTTTTT. As protein: CAISEDGADTGELFF.

The rearrangement uses TRBV12-3 or TRBV12-4 and TRBJ2-3; D not resolved. With 3 bases removed from V and 6 bases from J, the gap between germline ends came to 7 bases. The CDR3 runs 12 residues. CDR3 loop: CASSFFGDTQYF. CDR3 nucleotides: TGTGCCAGCAGTTTTTTCGGGGATACGCAGTATTTT.

The V call is TRBV7-2, the J call TRBJ2-3; 7 positions match TRBD2. CDR3 length: 15 amino acids. Per germline, CDR1 SGHTA and CDR2 FQGNSA. V lost 2 bases, J lost 3 bases, and 5 bases stayed unmatched. CDR3 sequence: CASSLNGGGTDTQYF. For the CDR3, the DNA is TGTGCCAGCAGCTTAAACGGGGGAGGGACAGATACGCAGTATTTT.

The chain couples TRBV2 to TRBJ2-1; 7 nucleotides line up with TRBD1. The V segment lost 4 bases and the J segment 0 bases; nucleotides outside the gene matches: 3. The CDR3 sequence is 15 residues long. From germline, CDR1 is SNHLY and CDR2 FYNNEI. In DNA, the CDR3 is TGTGCCAGCAGTGCACAGGGGAGCTCCTACAATGAGCAGTTCTTC. Protein product: CASSAQGSSYNEQFF.

The V gene is TRBV25-1, the J gene TRBJ2-4; 8 bases match TRBD2. The CDR3 is 17 amino acids. With 6 bases clipped from V and 6 bases from J, the junction kept 16 bases outside the gene matches. The germline V gene encodes CDR1 MGHDK and CDR2 SYGVNS. This CDR3 is CASSASGGSFSRNIQYF. CDR3 in DNA: TGTGCCAGCAGCGCTTCGGGGGGGTCTTTTTCTAGAAACATTCAGTACTTC.

The genes are TRBV5-1 and TRBJ2-1; D call uncertain. Trimming stripped 2 bases from V and 0 bases from J, with 6 bases between. The CDR3 is made up of 14 amino acids. Germline V gives CDR1 SGHRS, CDR2 YFSETQ. CDR3 in DNA: TGCGCCAGCAGCTTACTTAGCTCCTACAATGAGCAGTTCTTC. This translates into CASSLLSSYNEQFF.

The chain recombines TRBV4-2 with TRBJ1-4, with TRBD1 matching 9 bases. This CDR3 comprises 17 residues. Losses at the gene ends were 4 bases for V and 5 bases for J; bases not matched to a gene: 11. Germline V gene lookup returns CDR1 LGHNA and CDR2 YNFKEQ. In nucleotides, the CDR3 is TGTGCCAGCAGCCCTACAAGCCGGGACAGGGAGAATGAAAAACTGTTTTTT. It encodes CASSPTSRDRENEKLFF.

The rearrangement joins TRBV28 to TRBJ2-3; maybe TRBD2 (7 bases). The CDR3 has 13 amino acids. The ends were cut back, 7 bases at V and 6 bases at J, with 14 bases in the middle. The germline V gene has CDR1 MDHEN and CDR2 SYDVKM. The CDR3 region is CASNGGAGDTQYF. The DNA of the CDR3 is TGTGCCAGCAATGGGGGGGCAGGGGATACGCAGTATTTT.